These 3 T cell receptor beta chains share one sample of origin, sequenced in a study of cytomegalovirus exposure and HLA in healthy donors. With 60 Vbeta and 13 Jbeta primers, the PCR was carried out. TCRdb keeps only in-frame clones here, not all; method: immunoSEQ multiplex PCR. The top ten clones hold 2% to 2.5% of a sample with 95,000 to 150,000 clones, around 75% of them seen once. Sequences were obtained from PBMCs. These receptors were collected from a man aged 25 to 45 in good health and CMV-seronegative.

The chain recombines TRBV9 with TRBJ1-4; TRBD1 agrees at 9 bases. With V trimmed by 4 bases and J by 6 bases, 4 bases remained unmatched. The CDR3 runs 14 residues. Germline loops: CDR1 SGDLS, CDR2 YYNGEE. CDR3 region: CASSKDRGDEKLFF. CDR3 bases: TGTGCCAGCAGCAAAGACAGGGGGGATGAAAAACTGTTTTTT.

The genes are TRBV11-2 and TRBJ1-1, with 9 bases fitting TRBD1. J lost 4 bases, V lost 6 bases, and 12 bases had no gene match. Germline V gives CDR1 SGHAT, CDR2 FQNNGV. The CDR3 loop spans 16 amino acids. DNA of the CDR3: TGTGCCAGCAGAGACCGGGCGACAGGGGGAGGCACTGAAGCTTTCTTT. Its translation is CASRDRATGGGTEAFF.

The chain has TRBV7-8 and TRBJ1-1; D may be TRBD1 (5 bases). Germline V lookup: CDR1 SGHVS, CDR2 FQNEAQ. V was clipped by 3 bases and J by 3 bases, with 14 bases between them. CDR3 length: 15 amino acids. CDR3 coding DNA: TGTGCCAGCAGCTTCTCCCAGGGAGGGTACACTGAAGCTTTCTTT. Translating it yields CASSFSQGGYTEAFF.